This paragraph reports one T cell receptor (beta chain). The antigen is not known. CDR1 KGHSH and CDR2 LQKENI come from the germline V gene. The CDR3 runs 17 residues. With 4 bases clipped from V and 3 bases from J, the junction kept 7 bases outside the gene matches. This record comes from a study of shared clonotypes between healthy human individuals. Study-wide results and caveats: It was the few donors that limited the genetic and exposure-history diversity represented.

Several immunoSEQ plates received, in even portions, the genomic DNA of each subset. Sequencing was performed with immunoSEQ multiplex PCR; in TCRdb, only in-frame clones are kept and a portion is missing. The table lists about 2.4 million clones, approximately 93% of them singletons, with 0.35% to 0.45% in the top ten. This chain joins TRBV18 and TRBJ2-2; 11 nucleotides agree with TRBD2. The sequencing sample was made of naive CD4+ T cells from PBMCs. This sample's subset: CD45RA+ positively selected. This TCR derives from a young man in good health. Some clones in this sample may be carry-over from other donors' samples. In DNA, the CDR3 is TGTGCCAGCTCACGAAATAGCGGGAGGGCCGACACCGGGGAGCTGTTTTTT. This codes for CASSRNSGRADTGELFF.